The 6 T cell receptor beta chains given below trace back to one sample, sequenced in a study of blood T cell repertoires in COVID-19. Using immunoSEQ multiplex PCR, the repertoire was profiled, and TCRdb retains in-frame clones only, with some absent. The sample lists about 210,000 clones, approximately 85% occurring once. Source material: peripheral blood. The receptors stem from a woman between 65 and 79 years old with COVID-19, enrolled during active disease.

This clone is a singleton in its sample. The V call is TRBV5-8, the J call TRBJ1-2; 7 bases agree with TRBD1. CDR1 is SGHTS, CDR2 YDEGEE, per germline. The CDR3 sequence is 15 residues long. V lost 1 base, J lost 6 bases, and 9 bases stayed unmatched. This chain's CDR3 is CASSLLRTGPHGYTF. CDR3 sequence (DNA): TGTGCCAGCAGCTTGCTCCGGACAGGTCCACATGGCTACACCTTC.

This chain joins TRBV5-1 and TRBJ2-3; 7 nucleotides line up with TRBD1. Germline loops: CDR1 SGHRS, CDR2 YFSETQ. There are 16 residues in the CDR3. Trimming at V came to 4 bases and at J to 7 bases, leaving 15 bases not matched to a gene. The CDR3 reads CASSPTGTAASNTQYF. CDR3 bases: TGCGCCAGCAGCCCAACTGGGACAGCGGCAAGTAATACGCAGTATTTT.

This chain links TRBV5-6 with TRBJ2-6; 7 nucleotides align to TRBD1. Per the germline V gene, CDR1 is SGHDT and CDR2 is YYEEEE. The ends lost 4 bases at V and 0 bases at J; junction bases unmatched: 10. The CDR3 length is 18 residues. The CDR3 sequence: CASSLFQTGSSGANVLTF. In nucleotides, the CDR3 is TGTGCCAGCAGCCTATTTCAGACAGGGTCCTCTGGGGCCAACGTCCTGACTTTC. The full variable domain, completed using reference TRBV5-6 and TRBJ2-6, is DAGVTQSPTHLIKTRGQQVTLRCSPKSGHDTVSWYQQALGQGPQFIFQYYEEEERQRGNFPDRFSGHQFPNYSSELNVNALLLGDSALYLCASSLFQTGSSGANVLTFGAGSRLTVL.

This clone was seen a few times. This sequence joins TRBV7-9 and TRBJ2-1; D gene uncertain. Trimming cost V 1 base and J 8 bases, with 15 bases left between them. There are 15 residues in the CDR3. Germline V gives CDR1 SEHNR, CDR2 FQNEAQ (reference sequence). This chain's CDR3 is CASSLERVSWDEQFF. CDR3 nucleotide sequence: TGTGCCAGCAGCTTAGAACGAGTTAGCTGGGATGAGCAGTTCTTC.

The chain links TRBV5-6 to TRBJ1-1; 8 bases agree with TRBD1. This CDR3 region has 11 residues. Unmatched junction bases numbered 1, after V lost 4 bases and J lost 8 bases. Per the germline V gene, CDR1 is SGHDT and CDR2 is YYEEEE. The CDR3 reads CASSNRGEAFF. The CDR3, as DNA: TGTGCCAGCAGCAACAGGGGGGAAGCTTTCTTT.

This clone was found a few times. The rearrangement uses TRBV27 and TRBJ1-1, with unresolved D. The CDR3 sequence is 13 residues long. Germline V gene sequence: CDR1 MNHEY, CDR2 SMNVEV (reference sequence). The germline V and J ends were trimmed by 4 bases and 1 base, with 7 bases remaining between them. The CDR3 loop reads CASSSFPNTEAFF. DNA of the CDR3: TGTGCCAGCAGTTCTTTCCCGAACACTGAAGCTTTCTTT.